The 30 T cell receptor beta chains listed next were all sequenced from one sample in a study of blood T cell repertoires in COVID-19. Clones were read by immunoSEQ multiplex PCR, and TCRdb kept only the in-frame ones, dropping some. In the table there are about 140,000 clones, 70% to 85% of which are singletons. The material sequenced was PBMCs or T cells enriched from blood (not recorded which). These receptors were taken from a woman aged 18-29 years who had been exposed to COVID-19.

This sequence joins TRBV7-3 and TRBJ2-2; D not certain. Germline-derived CDR1 and CDR2 are SGHTA and FQGTGA. V was trimmed by 4 bases and J by 4 bases, leaving 10 bases between them. The CDR3 is 14 amino acids. In nucleotides, the CDR3 is TGTGCCAGCAGCTCGGGTCAGACCACCGGGGAGCTGTTTTTT. This gives the protein CASSSGQTTGELFF.

V gene TRBV10-2 combines with J gene TRBJ2-7; 10 bases are a match to TRBD2. Germline V gene lookup returns CDR1 WSHSY and CDR2 SAAADI. Losses at the gene ends were 7 bases for V and 5 bases for J; bases not matched to a gene: 5. The CDR3 is 13 residues long. For the CDR3, the DNA is TGCGCCAGCACCGGGACTAGCGTCCACGAGCAGTACTTC. Its protein is CASTGTSVHEQYF.

V and J are TRBV2 and TRBJ1-3; possibly TRBD1 for D (6 bases). The V gene lost 7 bases and the J gene lost 0 bases, with 10 bases spanning the gap. The CDR3 is 14 amino acids. Germline CDR1 and CDR2: SNHLY and FYNNEI. The DNA for the CDR3 is TGTGCCAGCATAAGGGGGTCCTCTGGAAACACCATATATTTT. Encoded protein: CASIRGSSGNTIYF.

This clone came up a few times. The V and J genes are TRBV9 and TRBJ2-7, with TRBD1 matching 12 bases. Germline values: CDR1 SGDLS, CDR2 YYNGEE. The CDR3 length is 16 residues. The V gene end was trimmed by 0 bases and the J gene end by 3 bases; junction bases not matched to a gene: 4. The DNA for the CDR3 is TGTGCCAGCAGCGTAGAGGGGACAGGGGGCAGCTACGAGCAGTACTTC. Its protein is CASSVEGTGGSYEQYF.

The rearrangement links TRBV15 to TRBJ1-2, with no clear D. CDR1 LNHNV and CDR2 YYDKDF come from the germline V gene (reference sequence). This CDR3 comprises 17 residues. V gave up 2 bases and J gave up 2 bases, with 18 bases separating them. CDR3 nucleotides: TGTGCCACCAGCAGATACACCCCCCGCAGGCTAAACTATGGCTACACCTTC. Amino acid sequence: CATSRYTPRRLNYGYTF. Supplemented by reference TRBV15 and TRBJ1-2, the full variable domain reads DAMVIQNPRYQVTQFGKPVTLSCSQTLNHNVMYWYQQKSSQAPKLLFHYYDKDFNNEADTPDNFQSRRPNTSFCFLDIRSPGLGDTAMYLCATSRYTPRRLNYGYTFGSGTRLTVV.

As for this clone: Other DNA variants within this sample encode the same CDR3. The V and J genes are TRBV12-5 and TRBJ2-7; D is perhaps TRBD1 (5 bases). V was pared by 5 bases and J by 3 bases, with 11 bases between. The CDR3 spans 13 residues. Per the germline V gene, CDR1 is LGHNT and CDR2 is FRNRAP. The CDR3: CASGLQGSYEQYF. The CDR3 nucleotides are TGTGCTAGTGGTCTCCAGGGCAGCTACGAGCAGTACTTC.

This chain links TRBV5-6 with TRBJ2-7; D call uncertain. The V end lost 2 bases, the J end lost 2 bases, and 11 bases lay between the germline ends. Germline V CDR1 and CDR2: SGHDT, YYEEEE. The CDR3 has 14 residues. The CDR3 DNA reads as TGTGCCAGCAGCTTTAGGAGCAGTCCCTACGAGCAGTACTTC. This translates into CASSFRSSPYEQYF.

The rearrangement links TRBV3-1 (or the pseudogene TRBV3-2) to TRBJ2-1; 8 bases fit TRBD2. After removal of 3 bases from V and 4 bases from J, the junction contained 11 bases not matched to a gene. The germline CDR1 and CDR2 sequences are LGHDT and YNNKEL (reference sequence). The CDR3 spans 17 residues. This CDR3 is CASSQSLAGLSYNEQFF. The CDR3 nucleotides are TGTGCCAGCAGCCAGTCTTTAGCGGGACTATCATACAATGAGCAGTTCTTC.

The chain carries TRBV5-4 and TRBJ1-1, with 8 bases lining up with TRBD1. This CDR3 spans 14 amino acids. J was trimmed by 5 bases and V by 1 base; bases with no gene match: 4. Germline V gene sequence: CDR1 SGHNT, CDR2 YYREEE (reference sequence). For the CDR3, the DNA is TGTGCCAGCAGCTTGCAGGGGGCAAGGACTGAAGCTTTCTTT. Its translation: CASSLQGARTEAFF.

The chain has TRBV19 and TRBJ1-2; the match to TRBD1 covers 7 bases. From germline, CDR1 is LNHDA and CDR2 SQIVND (reference sequence). The CDR3 runs 16 residues. Trimming cost V 5 bases and J 2 bases; bases outside gene matches: 11. CDR3 sequence: CASSPDTGTVNYGYTF. The DNA of the CDR3 is TGTGCCAGTAGTCCAGATACCGGGACAGTCAACTATGGCTACACCTTC.

This sequence joins TRBV7-9 and TRBJ2-1, with 12 positions matching TRBD1. CDR1 and CDR2 (germline): SEHNR, FQNEAQ (reference sequence). Trimming took 3 bases from V and 8 from J; bases not matched to a gene: 8. The CDR3 sequence is 16 residues long. The CDR3 spells CASSLAPGQGAYEQFF. DNA of the CDR3: TGTGCCAGCAGCTTGGCACCGGGACAGGGGGCGTATGAGCAGTTCTTC.

The chain recombines TRBV6-5 with TRBJ2-1, with D unresolved. Trimming cost V 0 bases and J 4 bases, with 13 bases left between them. Germline loops: CDR1 MNHEY, CDR2 SVGAGI. This CDR3 contains 16 residues. The CDR3 protein is CASSYSSSLPYNEQFF. CDR3 sequence (DNA): TGTGCCAGCAGTTACTCGAGTTCCCTACCGTACAATGAGCAGTTCTTC.

The rearrangement links TRBV6-1 to TRBJ1-2, with TRBD1 matching 8 bases. The CDR3 has 13 amino acids. J lost 8 bases, V lost 3 bases, and 5 bases had no gene match. Germline assignment: CDR1 MNHNS and CDR2 SASEGT. The CDR3, as DNA: TGTGCCAGCAGTGAGCGGACAGGGTTGGGCTACACCTTC. Its translation is CASSERTGLGYTF.

The J gene is TRBJ2-7, the V gene TRBV4-1; D might be TRBD1 (6 bases). The CDR3 has 15 amino acids. Looked up from germline, CDR1 is MGHRA and CDR2 is YSYEKL. The V gene lost 5 bases and the J gene lost 3 bases, with 17 bases spanning the gap. The CDR3 loop is CASSYAGQGNYEQYF. DNA of the CDR3: TGCGCCAGCAGCTATGCGGGTCAGGGGAACTACGAGCAGTACTTC.

J is TRBJ2-1 and V is TRBV5-1; 7 bases are a match to TRBD2. Germline V gene sequence: CDR1 SGHRS, CDR2 YFSETQ. The CDR3 sequence is 12 residues long. V shed 7 bases, J shed 8 bases, and the junction held 6 bases outside the gene matches. The CDR3 is CASRGDLHEQFF. The CDR3, as DNA: TGCGCCAGCCGGGGGGATCTGCATGAGCAGTTCTTC.

V and J are TRBV28 and TRBJ2-7; TRBD2 is a possible D gene (6 bases). Trimming shortened V by 3 bases and J by 4 bases, and 16 bases separated the two germline ends. From germline, CDR1 is MDHEN and CDR2 SYDVKM. The CDR3 length is 15 residues. The CDR3 spells CASSFSPASAYEQYF. The DNA of the CDR3 is TGTGCCAGCAGTTTTTCGCCGGCTAGCGCGTACGAGCAGTACTTC.

The rearrangement uses TRBV2 and TRBJ2-3, with D hard to call. V was clipped by 6 bases and J by 4 bases, with 5 bases between them. The CDR3 extends over 11 amino acids. Germline V gives CDR1 SNHLY, CDR2 FYNNEI. CDR3 amino acids: CASRLADTQYF. CDR3 sequence (DNA): TGTGCCAGCAGACTGGCAGATACGCAGTATTTT.

The chain links TRBV7-8 to TRBJ2-1, with 9 positions matching TRBD2. The CDR3 extends over 16 amino acids. CDR1 is SGHVS, CDR2 FQNEAQ, per germline. V shed 1 base and J 3 bases; nucleotides not matched to a gene: 4. CDR3 sequence (DNA): TGTGCCAGCAGCTTAGGGCGGGAGGGAGACTACAATGAGCAGTTCTTC. Amino acids: CASSLGREGDYNEQFF.

The J gene is TRBJ2-3, the V gene TRBV7-6; the match to TRBD1 covers 7 bases. V gave up 1 base and J gave up 7 bases; unmatched junction bases: 5. The CDR3 spans 14 residues. Germline V gene sequence: CDR1 SGHVS, CDR2 FNYEAQ. CDR3 in DNA: TGTGCCAGCAGCTTAGACGAGGGGGCCTATACGCAGTATTTT. This gives the protein CASSLDEGAYTQYF.

The rearrangement links TRBV4-2 to TRBJ2-1; 8 bases match TRBD2. V lost 0 bases, J lost 8 bases, and 15 bases stayed unmatched. From germline, CDR1 is LGHNA and CDR2 YNFKEQ. The CDR3 spans 18 residues. The CDR3 bases are TGTGCCAGCAGCCAAGAATTTAAGGCGGGACTAGTGTTTTATGAGCAGTTCTTC. It yields the protein CASSQEFKAGLVFYEQFF.

This chain connects TRBV29-1 to TRBJ2-2; 7 bases are a match to TRBD2. Germline CDR1 and CDR2: SQVTM and ANQGSEA. The CDR3 has 15 residues. The V gene end was trimmed by 4 bases and the J gene end by 2 bases; junction bases not matched to a gene: 7. This chain's CDR3 is CSVGGLAENTGELFF. Written as DNA, the CDR3 is TGCAGCGTTGGCGGGCTAGCGGAAAACACCGGGGAGCTGTTTTTT.

The chain links TRBV5-1 to TRBJ2-7, with 8 nucleotides matching TRBD1. V shed 3 bases, J shed 10 bases, and the junction held 6 bases outside the gene matches. Per germline, CDR1 SGHRS and CDR2 YFSETQ. The CDR3 runs 12 residues. Here the CDR3 reads CASSSTGDRQYF. The CDR3 DNA reads as TGCGCCAGCAGCTCGACAGGGGATCGCCAGTACTTC.

This chain joins TRBV5-1 and TRBJ2-5, with D unclear. The CDR3 is 14 residues long. Trimming stripped 4 bases from V and 1 base from J, with 11 bases between. Germline assignment: CDR1 SGHRS and CDR2 YFSETQ. The CDR3 DNA reads TGCGCCAGCAGCCGCGCGAGCGTCCAAGAGACCCAGTACTTC. The encoded protein is CASSRASVQETQYF.

This clone was detected only once. V gene TRBV4-1 combines with J gene TRBJ2-5; 8 positions match TRBD1. Germline values: CDR1 MGHRA, CDR2 YSYEKL. CDR3 length: 14 amino acids. J was trimmed by 5 bases and V by 3 bases; bases with no gene match: 5. The CDR3 DNA is TGCGCCAGCAGCCAGACGGACAGGGAGGAGACCCAGTACTTC. Encoded protein: CASSQTDREETQYF.

The chain uses TRBV28 and TRBJ2-7; possible D gene TRBD1, 6 bases. The germline V gene has CDR1 MDHEN and CDR2 SYDVKM. The CDR3 covers 13 residues. Trimming cost V 6 bases and J 7 bases, with 16 bases left between them. The CDR3 DNA is TGTGCCAGCAGACAGGACAGAGTGAGGGAGCAGTACTTC. Its translation is CASRQDRVREQYF.

CDR3 sequence: CASSHSQGTGLAGDYGYTF. The CDR3 region has the DNA TGTGCCAGCAGCCACAGCCAGGGGACAGGCTTAGCAGGCGACTATGGCTACACCTTC. The chain employs TRBV3-1 (or the pseudogene TRBV3-2) and TRBJ1-2; 8 bases agree with TRBD1. This CDR3 has 19 amino acids. After removal of 3 bases from V and 3 bases from J, the junction contained 18 bases not matched to a gene. The germline V gene encodes CDR1 LGHDT and CDR2 YNNKEL (reference sequence).

This chain links TRBV7-9 with TRBJ2-7, with a weak D call TRBD1 (5 bases). The germline CDR1 and CDR2 sequences are SEHNR and FQNEAQ (reference sequence). The CDR3 is made up of 17 amino acids. The germline V and J ends were trimmed by 1 base and 3 bases, with 19 bases remaining between them. CDR3 loop: CASSLVGADTIGYEQYF. CDR3 coding DNA: TGTGCCAGCAGCTTAGTAGGGGCAGATACGATAGGCTACGAGCAGTACTTC. Supplemented by reference TRBV7-9 and TRBJ2-7, the full variable domain reads DTGVSQNPRHKITKRGQNVTFRCDPISEHNRLYWYRQTLGQGPEFLTYFQNEAQLEKSRLLSDRFSAERPKGSFSTLEIQRTEQGDSAMYLCASSLVGADTIGYEQYFGPGTRLTVT.

The CDR3 nucleotides read TGTGCCAGCAGCAAGGACAGTTATACAAACACTGAAGCTTTCTTT. This codes for CASSKDSYTNTEAFF. The rearrangement joins TRBV11-3 to TRBJ1-1; D is possibly TRBD1 (6 bases). Germline loops: CDR1 SGHNT, CDR2 YENEEA. Trimming removed 5 bases at V and 2 bases at J, with 15 bases between. This CDR3 has 15 residues.

V gene TRBV25-1 combines with J gene TRBJ1-6; TRBD1 matches 9 bases. Germline lookup yields CDR1 MGHDK and CDR2 SYGVNS. With V trimmed by 1 base and J by 8 bases, 6 bases remained unmatched. The CDR3 is made up of 16 amino acids. Here the CDR3 DNA reads TGTGCCAGCAGTGAATTGGGACAGGGTTCTTATTCACCCCTCCACTTT. Protein sequence: CASSELGQGSYSPLHF.

CDR3 in amino acids: CASSLGTSTTNTQYF. CDR3 in DNA: TGTGCCAGCAGCTTAGGCACGAGTACTACCAATACGCAGTATTTT. The chain is built from TRBV7-2 and TRBJ2-3; D is unclear. The CDR3 length is 15 residues. CDR1 is SGHTA, CDR2 FQGNSA, per germline. V was trimmed by 1 base and J by 7 bases, leaving 15 bases between them. Variable domain in full (rest from reference TRBV7-2 and TRBJ2-3): GAGVSQSPSNKVTEKGKDVELRCDPISGHTALYWYRQSLGQGLEFLIYFQGNSAPDKSGLPSDRFSAERTGGSVSTLTIQRTQQEDSAVYLCASSLGTSTTNTQYFGPGTRLTVL.